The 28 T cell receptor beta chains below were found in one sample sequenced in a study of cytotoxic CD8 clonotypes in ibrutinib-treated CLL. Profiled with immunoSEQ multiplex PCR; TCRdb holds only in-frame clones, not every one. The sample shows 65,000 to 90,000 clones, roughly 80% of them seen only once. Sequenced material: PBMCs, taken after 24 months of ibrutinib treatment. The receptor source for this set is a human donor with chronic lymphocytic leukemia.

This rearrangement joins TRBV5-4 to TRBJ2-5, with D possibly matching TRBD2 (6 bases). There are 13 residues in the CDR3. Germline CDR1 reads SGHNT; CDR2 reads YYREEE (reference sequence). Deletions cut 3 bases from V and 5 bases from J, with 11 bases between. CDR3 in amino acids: CASSWRAEETQYF. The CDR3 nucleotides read TGTGCCAGCAGCTGGAGGGCCGAGGAGACCCAGTACTTC.

The CDR3 DNA follows: TGTGCCAGCAGCTCCCGCACAGGGTCTGGGGCCAACGTCCTGACTTTC. The encoded protein is CASSSRTGSGANVLTF. The J gene is TRBJ2-6, the V gene TRBV7-9, with a tentative D call TRBD1 (6 bases). Deletions cut 4 bases from V and 1 base from J, with 11 bases between. Germline loops: CDR1 SEHNR, CDR2 FQNEAQ (reference sequence). The CDR3 length is 16 residues.

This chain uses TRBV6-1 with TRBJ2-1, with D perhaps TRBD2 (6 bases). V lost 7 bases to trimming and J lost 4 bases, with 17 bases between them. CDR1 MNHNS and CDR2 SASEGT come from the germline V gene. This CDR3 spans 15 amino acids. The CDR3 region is CASILELAPYNEQFF. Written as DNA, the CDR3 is TGTGCCAGCATCTTGGAGCTAGCGCCGTACAATGAGCAGTTCTTC.

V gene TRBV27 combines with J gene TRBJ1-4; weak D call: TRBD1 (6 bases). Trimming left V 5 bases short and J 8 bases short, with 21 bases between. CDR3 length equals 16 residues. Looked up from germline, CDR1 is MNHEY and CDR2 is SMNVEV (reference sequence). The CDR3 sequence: CASSPFPSTGGEKLFF. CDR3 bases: TGTGCCAGCAGTCCATTCCCTTCCACGGGGGGCGAAAAACTGTTTTTT.

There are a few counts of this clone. As DNA, the CDR3 is TGTGCCAGCAGACCTCCCGGGACTCCTACCGGGGAGCTGTTTTTT. This sequence encodes CASRPPGTPTGELFF. This chain connects TRBV6-5 to TRBJ2-2; tentative D call: TRBD2 (6 bases). The ends were cut back, 6 bases at V and 5 bases at J, with 16 bases in the middle. The germline CDR1 and CDR2 sequences are MNHEY and SVGAGI. There are 15 residues in the CDR3.

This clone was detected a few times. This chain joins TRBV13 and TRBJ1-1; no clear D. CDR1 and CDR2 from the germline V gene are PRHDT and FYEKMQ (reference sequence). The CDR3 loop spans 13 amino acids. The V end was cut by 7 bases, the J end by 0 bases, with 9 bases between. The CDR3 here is CASNRLMNTEAFF. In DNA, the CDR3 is TGTGCCAGCAATAGGCTGATGAACACTGAAGCTTTCTTT.

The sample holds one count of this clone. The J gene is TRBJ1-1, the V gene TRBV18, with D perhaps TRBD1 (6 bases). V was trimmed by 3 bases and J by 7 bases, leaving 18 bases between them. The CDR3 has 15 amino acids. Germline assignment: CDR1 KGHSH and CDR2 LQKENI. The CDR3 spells CASSPIPSDRSEAFF. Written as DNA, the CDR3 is TGTGCCAGCTCACCGATACCCTCAGACAGGAGTGAAGCTTTCTTT. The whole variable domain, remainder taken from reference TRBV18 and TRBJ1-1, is NAGVMQNPRHLVRRRGQEARLRCSPMKGHSHVYWYRQLPEEGLKFMVYLQKENIIDESGMPKERFSAEFPKEGPSILRIQQVVRGDSAAYFCASSPIPSDRSEAFFGQGTRLTVV.

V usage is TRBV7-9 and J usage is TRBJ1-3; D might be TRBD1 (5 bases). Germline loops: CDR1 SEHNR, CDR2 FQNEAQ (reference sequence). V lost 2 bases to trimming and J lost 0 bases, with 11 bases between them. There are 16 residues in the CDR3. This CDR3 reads CASSLHPRASGNTIYF. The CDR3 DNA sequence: TGTGCCAGCAGCTTACACCCCAGGGCCTCTGGAAACACCATATATTTT.

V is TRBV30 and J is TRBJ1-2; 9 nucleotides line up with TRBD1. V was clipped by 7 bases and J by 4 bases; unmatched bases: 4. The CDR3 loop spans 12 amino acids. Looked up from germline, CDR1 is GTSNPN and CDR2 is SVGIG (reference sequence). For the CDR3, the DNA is TGTGCCTCTCAGACAGGGGGCTATGGCTACACCTTC. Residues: CASQTGGYGYTF.

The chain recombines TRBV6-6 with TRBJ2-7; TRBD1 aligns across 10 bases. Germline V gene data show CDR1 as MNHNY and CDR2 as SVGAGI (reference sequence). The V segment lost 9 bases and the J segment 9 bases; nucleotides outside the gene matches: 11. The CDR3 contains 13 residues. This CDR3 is CASEPGQGTTQYF. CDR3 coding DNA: TGTGCCAGTGAACCGGGACAGGGGACGACGCAGTACTTC.

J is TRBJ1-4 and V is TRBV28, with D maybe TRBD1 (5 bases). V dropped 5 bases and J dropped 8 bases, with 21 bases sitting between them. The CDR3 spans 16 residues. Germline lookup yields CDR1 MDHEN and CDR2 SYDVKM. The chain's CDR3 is CASSTFSGTSGEKLFF. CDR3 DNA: TGTGCCAGCAGTACGTTCTCCGGGACGAGCGGAGAAAAACTGTTTTTT.

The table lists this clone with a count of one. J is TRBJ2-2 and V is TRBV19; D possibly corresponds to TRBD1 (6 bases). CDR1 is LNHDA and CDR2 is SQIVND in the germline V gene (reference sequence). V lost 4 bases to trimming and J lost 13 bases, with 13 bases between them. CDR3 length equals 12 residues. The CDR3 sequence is CASSTGTQGLFF. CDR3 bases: TGTGCCAGTAGTACCGGGACACAGGGGCTGTTTTTT.

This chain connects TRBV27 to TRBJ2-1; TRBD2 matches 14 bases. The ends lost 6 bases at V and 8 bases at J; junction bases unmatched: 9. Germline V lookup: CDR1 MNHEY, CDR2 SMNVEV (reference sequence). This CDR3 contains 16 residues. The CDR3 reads CASRQFGTSGSYEQFF. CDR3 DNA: TGTGCCAGCAGACAATTCGGGACTAGCGGGAGCTATGAGCAGTTCTTC.

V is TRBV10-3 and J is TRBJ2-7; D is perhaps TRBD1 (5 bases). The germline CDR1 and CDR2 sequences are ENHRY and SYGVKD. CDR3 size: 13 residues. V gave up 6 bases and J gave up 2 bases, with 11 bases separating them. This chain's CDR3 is CAISDQGPYEQYF. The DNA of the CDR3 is TGTGCCATCAGCGACCAGGGCCCCTACGAGCAGTACTTC.

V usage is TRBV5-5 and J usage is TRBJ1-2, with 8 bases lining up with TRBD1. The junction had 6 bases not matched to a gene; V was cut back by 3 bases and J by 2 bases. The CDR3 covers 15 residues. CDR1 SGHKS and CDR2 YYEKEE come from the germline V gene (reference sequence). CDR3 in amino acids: CASSSRTGPNYGYTF. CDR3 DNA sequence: TGTGCCAGCAGCTCCCGGACAGGGCCGAACTATGGCTACACCTTC. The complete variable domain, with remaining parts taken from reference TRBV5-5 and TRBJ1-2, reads DAGVTQSPTHLIKTRGQQVTLRCSPISGHKSVSWYQQVLGQGPQFIFQYYEKEERGRGNFPDRFSARQFPNYSSELNVNALLLGDSALYLCASSSRTGPNYGYTFGSGTRLTVV.

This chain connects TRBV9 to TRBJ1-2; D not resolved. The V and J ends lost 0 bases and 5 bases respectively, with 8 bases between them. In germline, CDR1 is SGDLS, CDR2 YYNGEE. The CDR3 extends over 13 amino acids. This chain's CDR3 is CASSVDLEYGYTF. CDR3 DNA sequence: TGTGCCAGCAGCGTAGATCTGGAGTATGGCTACACCTTC.

This CDR3 is CASSPPGTGSYNEQFF. CDR3 DNA sequence: TGTGCCAGCAGCCCTCCAGGGACGGGCTCCTACAATGAGCAGTTCTTC. J is TRBJ2-1 and V is TRBV2, with D tentatively TRBD1 or TRBD2 (5 bases each). This CDR3 has 16 amino acids. The V and J ends lost 6 bases and 0 bases respectively, with 15 bases between them. Germline V CDR1 and CDR2: SNHLY, FYNNEI. Looking up the rest from reference TRBV2 and TRBJ2-1 gives the full variable domain: EPEVTQTPSHQVTQMGQEVILRCVPISNHLYFYWYRQILGQKVEFLVSFYNNEISEKSEIFDDQFSVERPDGSNFTLKIRSTKLEDSAMYFCASSPPGTGSYNEQFFGPGTRLTVL.

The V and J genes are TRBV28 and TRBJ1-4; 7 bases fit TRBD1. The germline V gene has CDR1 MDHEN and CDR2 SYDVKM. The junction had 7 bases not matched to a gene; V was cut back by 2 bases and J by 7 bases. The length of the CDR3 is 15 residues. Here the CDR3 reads CASSLRQGGSEKLFF. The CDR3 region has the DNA TGTGCCAGCAGTTTAAGACAGGGAGGTAGTGAAAAACTGTTTTTT.

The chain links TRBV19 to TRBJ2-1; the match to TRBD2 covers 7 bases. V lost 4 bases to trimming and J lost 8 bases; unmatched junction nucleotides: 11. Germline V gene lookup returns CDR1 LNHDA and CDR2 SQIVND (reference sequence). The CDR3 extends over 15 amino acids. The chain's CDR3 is CASSTGWGGRDEQFF. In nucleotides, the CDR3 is TGTGCCAGTAGTACCGGGTGGGGCGGGAGAGATGAGCAGTTCTTC. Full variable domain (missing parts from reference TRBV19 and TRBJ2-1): DGGITQSPKYLFRKEGQNVTLSCEQNLNHDAMYWYRQDPGQGLRLIYYSQIVNDFQKGDIAEGYSVSREKKESFPLTVTSAQKNPTAFYLCASSTGWGGRDEQFFGPGTRLTVL.

CDR3 coding DNA: TGTGCCAGCAGCGTAGGAGTGAATTCCTACAATGAGCAGTTCTTC. Protein sequence: CASSVGVNSYNEQFF. V usage is TRBV9 and J usage is TRBJ2-1; D remains unclear. V lost 0 bases, J lost 1 base, and 8 bases lay in between. The CDR3 covers 15 residues. Germline V lookup: CDR1 SGDLS, CDR2 YYNGEE.

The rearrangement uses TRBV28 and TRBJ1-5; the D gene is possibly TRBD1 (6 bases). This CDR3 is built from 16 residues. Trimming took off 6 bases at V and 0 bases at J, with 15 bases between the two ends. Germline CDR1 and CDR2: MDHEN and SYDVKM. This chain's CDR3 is CASSPMGGRSNQPQHF. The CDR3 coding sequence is TGTGCCAGCAGCCCCATGGGGGGGCGTAGCAATCAGCCCCAGCATTTT.

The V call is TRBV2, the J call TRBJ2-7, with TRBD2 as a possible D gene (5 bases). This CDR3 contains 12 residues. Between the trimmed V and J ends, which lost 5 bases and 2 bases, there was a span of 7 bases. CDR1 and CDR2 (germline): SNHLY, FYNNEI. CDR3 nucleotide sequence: TGTGCCAGCAGTAGCGGAACCTACGAGCAGTACTTC. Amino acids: CASSSGTYEQYF.

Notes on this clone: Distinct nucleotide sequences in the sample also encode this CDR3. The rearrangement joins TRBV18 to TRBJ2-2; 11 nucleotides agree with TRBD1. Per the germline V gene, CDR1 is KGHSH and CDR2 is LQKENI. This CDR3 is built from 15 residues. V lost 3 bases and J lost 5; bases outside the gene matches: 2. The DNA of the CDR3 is TGTGCCAGCTCACCGGGACAGGGGGATACCGGGGAGCTGTTTTTT. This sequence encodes CASSPGQGDTGELFF.

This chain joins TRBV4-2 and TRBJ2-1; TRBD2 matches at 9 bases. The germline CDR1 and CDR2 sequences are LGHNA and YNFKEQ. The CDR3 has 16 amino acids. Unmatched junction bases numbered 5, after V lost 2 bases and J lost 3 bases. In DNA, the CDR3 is TGTGCCAGCAGCCAAAGTAGCGGGAGAGGCTACAATGAGCAGTTCTTC. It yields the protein CASSQSSGRGYNEQFF.

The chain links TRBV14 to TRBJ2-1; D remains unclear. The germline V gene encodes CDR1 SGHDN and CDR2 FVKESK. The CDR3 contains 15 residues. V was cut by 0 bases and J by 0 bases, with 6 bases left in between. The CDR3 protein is CASSQDLGSYNEQFF. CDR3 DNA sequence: TGTGCCAGCAGCCAAGATTTGGGCTCCTACAATGAGCAGTTCTTC.

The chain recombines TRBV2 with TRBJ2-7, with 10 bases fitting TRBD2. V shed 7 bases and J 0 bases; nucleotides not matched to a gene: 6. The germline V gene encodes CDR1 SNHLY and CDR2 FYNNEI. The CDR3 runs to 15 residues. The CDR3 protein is CASTLTSGPSYEQYF. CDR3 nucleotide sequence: TGTGCCAGCACCTTGACTAGCGGGCCCTCCTACGAGCAGTACTTC.

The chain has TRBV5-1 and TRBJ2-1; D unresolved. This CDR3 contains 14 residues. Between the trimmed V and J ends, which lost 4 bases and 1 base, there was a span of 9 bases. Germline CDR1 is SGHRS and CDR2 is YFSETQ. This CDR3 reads CASSPRTSYNEQFF. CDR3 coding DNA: TGCGCCAGCAGCCCTAGGACGTCCTACAATGAGCAGTTCTTC.

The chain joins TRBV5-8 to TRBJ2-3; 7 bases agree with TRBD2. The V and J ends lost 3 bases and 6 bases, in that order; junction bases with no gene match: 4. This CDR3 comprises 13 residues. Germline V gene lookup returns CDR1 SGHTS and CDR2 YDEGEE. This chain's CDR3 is CASSWTRRDTQYF. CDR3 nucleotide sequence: TGTGCCAGCAGCTGGACTAGGCGGGATACGCAGTATTTT.